Below, 6 T cell receptor beta chains from the same sample are listed, as sequenced in a study of blood T cell repertoires in COVID-19. The protocol was immunoSEQ multiplex PCR, while the TCRdb copy is restricted to in-frame clones and leaves out a portion. The sample gives tens of thousands of clones, more than 80% of which show up once; about 5.3% is in the top ten. Material: peripheral blood. These receptors all come from a woman between 55 and 75 years old with acute or convalescent COVID-19.

In nucleotides, the CDR3 is TGTGCCAGCAGTTTGTGGGGACAGGGCTATGGGGGGGAGTATTTT. This codes for CASSLWGQGYGGEYF. The chain couples TRBV27 to TRBJ2-3, with 9 bases aligning to TRBD1. Germline-derived CDR1 and CDR2 are MNHEY and SMNVEV (reference sequence). V was pared by 3 bases and J by 13 bases, with 14 bases of the junction left unmatched. The CDR3 contains 15 residues.

Comment on this clone: The conserved phenylalanine or tryptophan is not found at the CDR3 terminus, so this likely reflects a read error. The limits of the CDR3 on the DNA are not certain, so only TCRdb's listed CDR3 is given. The chain joins TRBV28 to TRBJ1-1; TRBD1, as called in the table, went unchecked against the DNA. Per the germline V gene, CDR1 is MDHEN and CDR2 is SYDVKM. The CDR3 sequence runs 12 residues, both termini included. The chain's CDR3 is CASTTGDNRPAL.

The chain links TRBV10-2 to TRBJ2-3; the match to TRBD2 covers 8 bases. The junction had 9 bases not matched to a gene; V was cut back by 5 bases and J by 5 bases. CDR1 and CDR2 from the germline V gene are WSHSY and SAAADI. The CDR3 is 15 residues long. The DNA of the CDR3 is TGCGCCAGCAGTCTTTCACGGGAGGGCCTAGATACGCAGTATTTT. Protein product: CASSLSREGLDTQYF.

The chain has TRBV11-2 and TRBJ2-5; 8 nucleotides line up with TRBD1. The germline gives CDR1 SGHAT, CDR2 FQNNGV. This CDR3 spans 13 amino acids. The J segment lost 5 bases and the V segment lost 5 bases, leaving 4 bases of the junction unmatched. The DNA of the CDR3 is TGTGCCAGCAGCGCACAGGGGGATGAGACCCAGTACTTC. Protein sequence: CASSAQGDETQYF.

The chain employs TRBV6-5 and TRBJ1-1; D not certain. Between the trimmed V and J ends, which lost 5 bases and 6 bases, there was a span of 19 bases. The CDR3 consists of 15 residues. Germline CDR1 is MNHEY and CDR2 is SVGAGI. The chain's CDR3 is CASSPSGGGLSEAFF. In DNA, the CDR3 is TGTGCCAGCAGTCCCAGTGGAGGAGGGTTGTCTGAAGCTTTCTTT.

V gene TRBV30 combines with J gene TRBJ1-1; D is undetermined. The CDR3 is 13 amino acids. Germline V gene sequence: CDR1 GTSNPN, CDR2 SVGIG (reference sequence). The ends were cut back, 2 bases at V and 3 bases at J, with 10 bases in the middle. In nucleotides, the CDR3 is TGTGCCTGGAGTCGAAGCATTTACACTGAAGCTTTCTTT. Its protein product is CAWSRSIYTEAFF.